A selection of T cell receptor beta chains follows, all from one sample in a study of tumor-infiltrating lymphocytes in localized non-small cell lung cancer. TCRdb's table, derived via immunoSEQ multiplex PCR, lists solely in-frame clones and lacks some. The sample yields approximately 9,700 clones, around 74% seen once. Sequenced: uninvolved lung tissue not adjacent to the tumor. The receptors here all came from a human donor with non-small cell lung cancer. Both conserved end residues are part of each CDR3. Fields, in order: V gene, J gene, D gene, CDR3 protein, CDR3 DNA. D genes are given only for firm matches.

V gene: TRBV6-5
J gene: TRBJ2-3
D gene: NA
CDR3 protein: CASSYAGQLKDTQYF
CDR3 DNA: TGTGCCAGCAGTTACGCCGGACAGCTAAAGGATACGCAGTATTTT

V gene: TRBV6-6
J gene: TRBJ1-1
D gene: NA
CDR3 protein: CASSYGLQGGNTEAFF
CDR3 DNA: TGTGCCAGCAGTTACGGTCTACAGGGAGGTAACACTGAAGCTTTCTTT

V gene: TRBV5-6
J gene: TRBJ2-5
D gene: TRBD2
CDR3 protein: CASSPLAGDKETQYF
CDR3 DNA: TGTGCCAGCAGCCCCCTTGCGGGGGATAAAGAGACCCAGTACTTC

V gene: TRBV5-1
J gene: TRBJ2-3
D gene: NA
CDR3 protein: CASSLTWERTDTQYF
CDR3 DNA: TGCGCCAGCAGCTTGACGTGGGAGCGGACAGATACGCAGTATTTT

V gene: TRBV5-4
J gene: TRBJ1-2
D gene: NA
CDR3 protein: CASSSLDSYGYTF
CDR3 DNA: TGTGCCAGCAGTTCCTTAGACAGCTATGGCTACACCTTC

V gene: TRBV5-6
J gene: TRBJ1-1
D gene: NA
CDR3 protein: CASSLAGRGLNTEAFF
CDR3 DNA: TGTGCCAGCAGCTTGGCAGGGCGAGGGCTGAACACTGAAGCTTTCTTT

V gene: TRBV6-5
J gene: TRBJ1-5
D gene: TRBD1
CDR3 protein: CASRRQGASNQPQHF
CDR3 DNA: TGTGCCAGCAGAAGACAGGGGGCTAGCAATCAGCCCCAGCATTTT

V gene: TRBV7-2
J gene: TRBJ1-2
D gene: TRBD1
CDR3 protein: CASSLLTGQGALLYGYTF
CDR3 DNA: TGTGCCAGCAGCTTATTGACGGGACAGGGGGCCTTACTCTATGGCTACACCTTC

V gene: TRBV4-1
J gene: TRBJ2-1
D gene: TRBD2
CDR3 protein: CASSFLGGRYNEQFF
CDR3 DNA: TGCGCCAGCAGCTTTTTGGGCGGGAGATACAATGAGCAGTTCTTC

V gene: TRBV5-4
J gene: TRBJ1-2
D gene: TRBD1
CDR3 protein: CASSLTGATNYGYTF
CDR3 DNA: TGTGCCAGCAGCTTAACAGGGGCGACTAACTATGGCTACACCTTC